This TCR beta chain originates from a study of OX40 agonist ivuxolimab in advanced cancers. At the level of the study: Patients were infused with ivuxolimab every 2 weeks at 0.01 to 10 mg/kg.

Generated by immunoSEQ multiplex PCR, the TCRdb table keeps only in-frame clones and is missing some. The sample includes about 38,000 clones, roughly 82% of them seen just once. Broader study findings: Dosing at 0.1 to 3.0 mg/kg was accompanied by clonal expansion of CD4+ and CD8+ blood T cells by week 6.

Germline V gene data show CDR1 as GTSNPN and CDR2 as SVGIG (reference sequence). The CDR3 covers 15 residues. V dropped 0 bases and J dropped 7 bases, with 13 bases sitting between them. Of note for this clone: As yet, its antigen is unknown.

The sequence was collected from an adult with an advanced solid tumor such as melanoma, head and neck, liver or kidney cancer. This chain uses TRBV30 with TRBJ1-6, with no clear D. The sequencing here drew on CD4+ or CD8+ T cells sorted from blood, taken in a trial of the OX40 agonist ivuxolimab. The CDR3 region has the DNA TGTGCCTGGAGTGTACGGGGAGACTTAAATTCACCCCTCCACTTT. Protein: CAWSVRGDLNSPLHF.